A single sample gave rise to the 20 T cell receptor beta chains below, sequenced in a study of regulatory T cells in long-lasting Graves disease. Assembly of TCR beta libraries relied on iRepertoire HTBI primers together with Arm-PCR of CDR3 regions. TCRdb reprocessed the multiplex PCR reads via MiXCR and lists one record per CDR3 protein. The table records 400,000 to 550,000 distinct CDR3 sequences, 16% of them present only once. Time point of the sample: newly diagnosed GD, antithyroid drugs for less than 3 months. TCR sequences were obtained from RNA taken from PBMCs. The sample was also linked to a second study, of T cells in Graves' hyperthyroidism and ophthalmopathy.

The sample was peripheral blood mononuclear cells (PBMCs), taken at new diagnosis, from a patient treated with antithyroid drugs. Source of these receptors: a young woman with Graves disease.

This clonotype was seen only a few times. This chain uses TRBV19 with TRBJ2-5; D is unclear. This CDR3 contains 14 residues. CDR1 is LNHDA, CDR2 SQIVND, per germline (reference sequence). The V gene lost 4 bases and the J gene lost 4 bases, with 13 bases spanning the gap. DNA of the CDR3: TGTGCCAGTAGTACCCTCGGAGTGGGAGAGACCCAGTACTTC. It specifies CASSTLGVGETQYF.

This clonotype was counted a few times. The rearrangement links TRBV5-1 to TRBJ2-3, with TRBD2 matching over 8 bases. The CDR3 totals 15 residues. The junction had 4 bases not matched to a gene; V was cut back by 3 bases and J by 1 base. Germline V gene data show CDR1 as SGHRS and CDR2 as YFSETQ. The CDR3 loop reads CASSSDSGGTDTQYF. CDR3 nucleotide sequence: TGCGCCAGCAGCTCGGATAGCGGGGGCACAGATACGCAGTATTTT.

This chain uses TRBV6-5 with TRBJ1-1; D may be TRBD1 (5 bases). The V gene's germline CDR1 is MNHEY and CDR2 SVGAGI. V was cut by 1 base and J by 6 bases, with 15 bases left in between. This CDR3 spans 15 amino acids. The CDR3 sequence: CASSYLSGRTPEAFF. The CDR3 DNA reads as TGTGCCAGCAGTTACTTGTCAGGGAGGACCCCTGAAGCTTTCTTT.

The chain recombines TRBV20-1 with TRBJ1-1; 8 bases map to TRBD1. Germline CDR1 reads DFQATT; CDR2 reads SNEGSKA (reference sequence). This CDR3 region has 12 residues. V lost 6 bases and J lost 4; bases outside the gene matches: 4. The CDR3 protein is CSAVTGGTEAFF. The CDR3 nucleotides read TGCAGTGCGGTTACAGGGGGCACTGAAGCTTTCTTT.

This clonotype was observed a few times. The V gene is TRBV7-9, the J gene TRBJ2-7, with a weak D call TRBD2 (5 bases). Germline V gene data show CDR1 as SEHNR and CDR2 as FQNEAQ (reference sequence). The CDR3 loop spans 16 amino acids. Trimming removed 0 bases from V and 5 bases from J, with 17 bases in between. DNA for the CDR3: TGTGCCAGCAGCTTAGCAAGCGGAGGTCCCGTCGACGAGCAGTACTTC. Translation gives CASSLASGGPVDEQYF.

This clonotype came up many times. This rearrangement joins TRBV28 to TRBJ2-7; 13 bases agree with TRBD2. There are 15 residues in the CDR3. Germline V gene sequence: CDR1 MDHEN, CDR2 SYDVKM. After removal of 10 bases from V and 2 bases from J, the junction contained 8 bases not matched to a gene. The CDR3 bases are TGTGCCACCAGGACTAGCGGGAGCCGGACCTACGAGCAGTACTTC. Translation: CATRTSGSRTYEQYF.

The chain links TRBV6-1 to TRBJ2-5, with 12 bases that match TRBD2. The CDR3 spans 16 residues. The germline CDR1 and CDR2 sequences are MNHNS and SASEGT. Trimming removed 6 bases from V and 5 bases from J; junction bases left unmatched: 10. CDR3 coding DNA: TGTGCCAGCAGAAACCCTAGCGGGAGGGCCGTGGAGACCCAGTACTTC. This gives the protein CASRNPSGRAVETQYF.

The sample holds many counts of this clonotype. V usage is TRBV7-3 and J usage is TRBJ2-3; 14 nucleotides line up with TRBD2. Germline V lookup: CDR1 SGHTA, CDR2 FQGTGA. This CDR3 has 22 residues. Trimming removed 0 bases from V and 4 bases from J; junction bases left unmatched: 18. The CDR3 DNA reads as TGTGCCAGCAGCTTAACCCCGACTAGCGGGAGGGCCTCGAACCCTAGGGCAGATACGCAGTATTTT. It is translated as CASSLTPTSGRASNPRADTQYF.

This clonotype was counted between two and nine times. In DNA form, the CDR3 reads TGCAGTGCTAGAAAGGGGATCAATCAGCCCCAGCATTTT. Amino acid sequence: CSARKGINQPQHF. The chain uses TRBV20-1 and TRBJ1-5, with D possibly TRBD1 on 5 matching bases. The CDR3 contains 13 residues. The ends were cut back, 2 bases at V and 3 bases at J, with 8 bases in the middle. CDR1 is DFQATT, CDR2 SNEGSKA, per germline (reference sequence).

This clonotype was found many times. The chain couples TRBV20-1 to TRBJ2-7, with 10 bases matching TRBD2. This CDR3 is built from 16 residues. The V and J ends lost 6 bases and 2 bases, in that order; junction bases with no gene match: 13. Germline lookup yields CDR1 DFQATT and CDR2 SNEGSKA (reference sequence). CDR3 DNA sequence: TGCAGTGCCGGGACTAGCGCAACAGAAGGAACCTACGAGCAGTACTTC. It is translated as CSAGTSATEGTYEQYF.

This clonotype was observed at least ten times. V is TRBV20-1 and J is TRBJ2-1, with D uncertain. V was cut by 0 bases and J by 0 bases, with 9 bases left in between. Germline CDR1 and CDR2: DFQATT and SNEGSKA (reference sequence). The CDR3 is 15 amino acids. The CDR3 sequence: CSARDRRNSYNEQFF. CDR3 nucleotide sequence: TGCAGTGCTAGAGATCGACGCAACTCCTACAATGAGCAGTTCTTC.

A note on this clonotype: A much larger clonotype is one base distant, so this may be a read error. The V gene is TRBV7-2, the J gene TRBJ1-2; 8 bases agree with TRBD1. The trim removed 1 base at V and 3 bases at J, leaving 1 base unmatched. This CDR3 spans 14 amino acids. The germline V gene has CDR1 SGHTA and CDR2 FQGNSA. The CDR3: CASSLGTGHYGYTF. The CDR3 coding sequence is TGTGCCAGCAGCTTAGGGACAGGGCACTATGGCTACACCTTC. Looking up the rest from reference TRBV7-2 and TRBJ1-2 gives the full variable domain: GAGVSQSPSNKVTEKGKDVELRCDPISGHTALYWYRQSLGQGLEFLIYFQGNSAPDKSGLPSDRFSAERTGGSVSTLTIQRTQQEDSAVYLCASSLGTGHYGYTFGSGTRLTVV.

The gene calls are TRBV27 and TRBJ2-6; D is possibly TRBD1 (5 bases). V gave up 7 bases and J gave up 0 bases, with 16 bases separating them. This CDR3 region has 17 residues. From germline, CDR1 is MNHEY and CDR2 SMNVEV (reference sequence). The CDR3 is CASNPGAGPSGANVLTF. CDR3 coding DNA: TGTGCCAGCAACCCTGGGGCAGGTCCCTCTGGGGCCAACGTCCTGACTTTC. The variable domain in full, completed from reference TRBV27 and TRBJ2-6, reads EAQVTQNPRYLITVTGKKLTVTCSQNMNHEYMSWYRQDPGLGLRQIYYSMNVEVTDKGDVPEGYKVSRKEKRNFPLILESPSPNQTSLYFCASNPGAGPSGANVLTFGAGSRLTVL.

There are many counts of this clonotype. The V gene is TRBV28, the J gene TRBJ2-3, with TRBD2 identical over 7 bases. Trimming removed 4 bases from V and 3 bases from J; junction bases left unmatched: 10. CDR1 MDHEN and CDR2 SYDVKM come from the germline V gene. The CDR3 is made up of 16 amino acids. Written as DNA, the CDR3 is TGTGCCAGCAGTTCCCGGGGAGGGGCATATACAGATACGCAGTATTTT. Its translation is CASSSRGGAYTDTQYF.

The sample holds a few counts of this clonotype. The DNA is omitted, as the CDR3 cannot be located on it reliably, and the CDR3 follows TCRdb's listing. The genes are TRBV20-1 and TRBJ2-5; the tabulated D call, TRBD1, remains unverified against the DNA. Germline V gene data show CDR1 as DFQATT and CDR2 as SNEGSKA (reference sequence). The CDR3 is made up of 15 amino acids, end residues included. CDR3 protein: CSASIRARAQETQYF.

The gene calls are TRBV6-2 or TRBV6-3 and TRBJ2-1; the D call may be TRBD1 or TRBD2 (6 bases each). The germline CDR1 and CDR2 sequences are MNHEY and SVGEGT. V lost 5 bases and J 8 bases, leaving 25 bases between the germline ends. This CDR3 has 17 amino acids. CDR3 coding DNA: TGTGCCAGCAGTGGAGTCCCCGGGGGCGATCCTTTGGATGAGCAGTTCTTC. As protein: CASSGVPGGDPLDEQFF.

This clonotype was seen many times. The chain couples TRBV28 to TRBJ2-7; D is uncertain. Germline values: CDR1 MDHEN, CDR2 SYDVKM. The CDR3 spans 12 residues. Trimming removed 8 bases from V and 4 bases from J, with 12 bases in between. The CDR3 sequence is CASVGAWYEQYF. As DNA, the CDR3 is TGTGCCAGCGTTGGAGCTTGGTACGAGCAGTACTTC.

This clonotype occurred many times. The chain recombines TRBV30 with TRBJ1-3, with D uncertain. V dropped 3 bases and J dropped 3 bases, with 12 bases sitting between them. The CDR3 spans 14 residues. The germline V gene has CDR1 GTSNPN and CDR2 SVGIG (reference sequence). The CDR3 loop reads CAWRQPGGGNTIYF. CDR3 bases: TGTGCCTGGAGACAGCCCGGAGGTGGAAACACCATATATTTT.

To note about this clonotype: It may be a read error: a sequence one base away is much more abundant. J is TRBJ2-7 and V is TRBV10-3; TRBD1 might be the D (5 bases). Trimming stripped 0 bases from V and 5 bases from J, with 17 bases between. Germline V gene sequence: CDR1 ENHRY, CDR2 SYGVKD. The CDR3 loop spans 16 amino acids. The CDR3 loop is CAISESTDSAGNEQYF. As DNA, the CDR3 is TGTGCCATCAGTGAGTCGACAGATTCGGCAGGGAACGAGCAGTACTTC.

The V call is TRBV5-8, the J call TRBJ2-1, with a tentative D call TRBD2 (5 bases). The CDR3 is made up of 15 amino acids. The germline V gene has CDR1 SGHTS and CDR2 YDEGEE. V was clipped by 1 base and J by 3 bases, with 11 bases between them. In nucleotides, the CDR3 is TGTGCCAGCAGCTTGTTTTCCGGGGTCTACAATGAGCAGTTCTTC. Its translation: CASSLFSGVYNEQFF.